This TCR beta chain was retrieved from a study of T cells after yellow fever vaccination. Points from the study as a whole: Highly abundant clonotypes carried over from the bulk population could end up in FACS-sorted repertoires as contaminants.

On this clonotype itself: The antigen is unknown.

It was through 5'RACE template switching that TCR cDNA was made, with a universal primer site and UMIs added. TCRdb passed the 5' RACE reads through MiXCR, listing each CDR3 protein once. The sample has 360,000 or so distinct CDR3 sequences, around a tenth seen once. The starting material was PBMCs, obtained on the day of the first yellow fever vaccination. The receptor was isolated from a man younger than 35 who received the YFV17D yellow fever vaccine.

The DNA for the CDR3 is TGTGCCAGCAGCTTAGCCCTTTTAGAGACGCAGTATTTT. Translated: CASSLALLETQYF. The genes are TRBV7-2 and TRBJ2-3; no firm D call. CDR3 length equals 13 residues. Germline-derived CDR1 and CDR2 are SGHTA and FQGNSA. V was clipped by 0 bases and J by 9 bases, with 10 bases between them.